This T cell receptor (beta chain) was retrieved from a study of response to subunit inactivated influenza vaccine. Overall study results and limits: That few new T cells are recruited by each seasonal influenza vaccination was the authors' suggestion.

A single record per CDR3 protein comes from TCRdb applying MiXCR to the RT-PCR reads. This sample has 490,000 or so distinct CDR3 sequences, with about 7.6% found just once. This clonotype was seen a handful of times. Antigen unknown. V lost 4 bases, J lost 3 bases, and 16 bases lay in between. Germline V gene lookup returns CDR1 SGHTA and CDR2 FQGNSA. The CDR3 length is 15 residues. The source was PBMCs from blood, collected less than 25 months after vaccination. The chain couples TRBV7-2 to TRBJ2-7, with a tentative D call TRBD1 (6 bases). This TCR was recovered from a man in his fifties or sixties who received an inactivated influenza vaccine. In DNA, the CDR3 is TGTGCCAGCAGCTCCGGGCCGGGCAGGGGCTACGAGCAGTACTTC. The encoded protein is CASSSGPGRGYEQYF.